These T cell receptor beta chains were read from a single sample in a study of T-cell memory formation after mild COVID-19. Each CDR3 protein gets one entry after TCRdb re-called the 5' RACE reads with MiXCR. The sample contains hundreds of thousands of distinct CDR3 sequences, roughly 20% of which appear only once. The sequenced sample consisted of PBMCs or a T cell subset sorted from them (not recorded which). The receptors here all came from an adult woman who had mild COVID-19 (a few samples of this study predate the infection). Cell type and time point are not known. The CDR3 runs from the conserved cysteine through the conserved F or W. The D gene is left open where the match is weak. Size values are once, few and many counts, or a class for expanded clones, and some rows have none.

- - TRBJ1-2 TRBV19 TGTGCCAGTAGTATAGATAACGAGTTCCTCTATGGCTACACCTTC CASSIDNEFLYGYTF
- TRBD2 TRBJ2-2 TRBV4-1 TGCGCCAGCAGCCACCGACTAGCCAACACCGGGGAGCTGTTTTTT CASSHRLANTGELFF
- - TRBJ2-7 TRBV20-1 TGCAGTGCTAGAGATCTCGCGGCCCACCACCCCGAGCAGTACTTC CSARDLAAHHPEQYF
- TRBD1 TRBJ1-2 TRBV6-8 TGTGCCAGCAGTTCCCTCTCTGATCTAGGAAACTACGGGGGACAGGGGAGGAATGGCTACACCTTC CASSSLSDLGNYGGQGRNGYTF
- TRBD1 TRBJ1-1 TRBV27 TGTGCCAGCAGTTTAATAGCCGGGACAGGGGGGAACACTGAAGCTTTCTTT CASSLIAGTGGNTEAFF
many TRBD2 TRBJ2-1 TRBV7-2 TGTGCCAGCAGCTTTACTAGCGGCCCGGGCCACGAGCAGTTCTTC CASSFTSGPGHEQFF
- TRBD1 TRBJ2-1 TRBV9 TGTGCCAGCAGCTTACGCCGGGACAGGGAGGACAATGAGCAGTTCTTC CASSLRRDREDNEQFF
- TRBD1 TRBJ1-2 TRBV20-1 TGCAGTGCTACGGAACTAGACAGGGGGATGGGAGGCTACACCTTC CSATELDRGMGGYTF
few - TRBJ1-5 TRBV14 TGTGCCAGCAGCCAAACTGACAATCAGCCCCAGCATTTT CASSQTDNQPQHF
few - TRBJ1-5 TRBV4-1 TGCGCCAGCAGCCCACTAACGGGTATCGGCAATCAGCCCCAGCATTTT CASSPLTGIGNQPQHF
few - TRBJ1-1 TRBV3-1 TGTGCCAGCAGCCAGATTACAGGGTACACTGAAGCTTTCTTT CASSQITGYTEAFF
- TRBD1 TRBJ2-7 TRBV30 TGTGCCTGGAGTGTAGACAGGGACCACGAGCAGTACTTC CAWSVDRDHEQYF
- TRBD1 TRBJ2-1 TRBV4-1 TGCGCCAGCAGCCAAAGGGTGGACAGGCCCTACAATGAGCAGTTCTTC CASSQRVDRPYNEQFF
few TRBD1 TRBJ2-7 TRBV29-1 TGCAGCGTTGGGACAGGCCAAGGGGAGCAGTACTTC CSVGTGQGEQYF
- TRBD1 TRBJ1-2 TRBV15 TGTGCCACCAGACCGGGACAGACGCACTATGGCTACACCTTC CATRPGQTHYGYTF
- - TRBJ2-5 TRBV20-1 TGCAGTGCTAGAGGGGTGGCAAGCGATCATCAAGAGACCCAGTACTTC CSARGVASDHQETQYF
- - TRBJ1-1 TRBV20-1 TGCAGTGCTACCCTCTCAGCTGAAGCTTTCTTT CSATLSAEAFF
- TRBD1 TRBJ1-2 TRBV7-9 TGTGCCAGCAGCCTCGGACAGGCGTACTATGGCTACACCTTC CASSLGQAYYGYTF
many TRBD2 TRBJ2-3 TRBV12-3/TRBV12-4 TGTGCCAGCAGTACAGCGGGAGGGAAGGGAGATACGCAGTATTTT CASSTAGGKGDTQYF
once - TRBJ2-7 TRBV3-1 TGTGCCAGCAGCCAAGTAAACTACTACGAGCAGTACTTC CASSQVNYYEQYF
- - TRBJ2-2 TRBV21-1 TGTGCCAGCAGCGCTCCCCCCGGGGCTAGGTTGGGAGACACCGGGGAGCTGTTTTTT CASSAPPGARLGDTGELFF
- TRBD1 TRBJ2-3 TRBV15 TGTGCCACCAGTCAACAGGGGTCAGATACGCAGTATTTT CATSQQGSDTQYF
many - TRBJ2-7 TRBV3-1 TGTGCCAGCAGCCAAAGCAGGCAATACTACGAGCAGTACTTC CASSQSRQYYEQYF
few TRBD1 TRBJ1-1 TRBV9 TGTGCCAGCAGCGTGGGACAGGGGGCGCAGAACACTGAAGCTTTCTTT CASSVGQGAQNTEAFF
few - TRBJ2-2 TRBV11-3 TGTGCCAGCAGCTCCGGGGGACAGACGCCGAACACCGGGGAGCTGTTTTTT CASSSGGQTPNTGELFF
- - TRBJ2-2 TRBV7-2 TGTGCCAGCACCCCGAAGGGGATTTTCGGGTTCGATACCGGGGAGCTGTTTTTT CASTPKGIFGFDTGELFF